This TCR beta chain is from a study of blood T cell repertoires in COVID-19. Whole-study context: Samples taken during acute and convalescent COVID-19 were collected in the United States, Italy and Spain. Sources were T cells, B-cell-depleted T cells, or PBMCs; the material itself was cDNA or gDNA.

V was trimmed by 0 bases and J by 3 bases, leaving 15 bases between them. There are 16 residues in the CDR3. Germline assignment: CDR1 SGHRS and CDR2 YFSETQ. In the source study's methods: It was from reference gene primer amplification that nucleated cell counts were estimated. Generated by immunoSEQ multiplex PCR, the TCRdb table keeps only in-frame clones and is missing some. The V and J calls and the clone size are those of that table, but D and trimming were determined from the DNA. The data contain more than 85,000 clones, 80% to 95% of them singletons. This clonotype originated in a man aged 55 to 70 with acute or convalescent COVID-19. The chain carries TRBV5-1 and TRBJ1-1, with TRBD1 as a possible D gene (5 bases). Sequenced sample: peripheral blood. CDR3 region: CASSLASGAVDTEAFF. CDR3 coding DNA: TGCGCCAGCAGCTTGGCAAGCGGGGCGGTGGACACTGAAGCTTTCTTT.